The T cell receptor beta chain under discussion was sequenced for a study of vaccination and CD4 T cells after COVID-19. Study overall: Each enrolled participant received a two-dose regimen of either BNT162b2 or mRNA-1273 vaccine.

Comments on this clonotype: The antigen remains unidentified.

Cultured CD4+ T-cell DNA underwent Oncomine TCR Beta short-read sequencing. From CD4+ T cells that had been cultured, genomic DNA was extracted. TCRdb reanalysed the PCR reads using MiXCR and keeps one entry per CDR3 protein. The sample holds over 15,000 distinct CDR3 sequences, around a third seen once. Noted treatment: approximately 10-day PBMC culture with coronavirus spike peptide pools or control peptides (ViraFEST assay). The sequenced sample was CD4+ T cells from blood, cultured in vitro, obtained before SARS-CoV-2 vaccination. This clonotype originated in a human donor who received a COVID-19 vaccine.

Written as DNA, the CDR3 is TGTGCCAGCAGCCCGGGGACTAGCCGAGATACGCAGTATTTT. Residues: CASSPGTSRDTQYF. The chain carries TRBV5-4 and TRBJ2-3; 9 nucleotides align to TRBD2. The CDR3 is made up of 14 amino acids. Per germline, CDR1 SGHNT and CDR2 YYREEE (reference sequence). Trimming at V came to 4 bases and at J to 5 bases, leaving 5 bases not matched to a gene.